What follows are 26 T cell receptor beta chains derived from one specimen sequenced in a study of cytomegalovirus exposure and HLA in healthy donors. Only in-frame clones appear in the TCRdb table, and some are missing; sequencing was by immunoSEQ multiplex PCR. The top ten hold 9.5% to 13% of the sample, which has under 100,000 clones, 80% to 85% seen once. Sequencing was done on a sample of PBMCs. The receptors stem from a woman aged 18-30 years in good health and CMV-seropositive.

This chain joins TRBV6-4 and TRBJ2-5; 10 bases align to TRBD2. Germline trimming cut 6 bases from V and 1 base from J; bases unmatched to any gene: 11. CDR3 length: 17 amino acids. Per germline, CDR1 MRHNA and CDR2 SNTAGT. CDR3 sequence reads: CASSPGPQRGGQETQYF. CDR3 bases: TGTGCCAGCAGCCCTGGGCCGCAGCGGGGGGGCCAAGAGACCCAGTACTTC.

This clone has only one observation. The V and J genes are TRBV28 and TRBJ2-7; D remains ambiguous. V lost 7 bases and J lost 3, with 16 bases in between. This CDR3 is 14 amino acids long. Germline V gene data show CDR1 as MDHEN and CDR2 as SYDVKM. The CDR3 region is CASTIAGRNYEQYF. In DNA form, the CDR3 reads TGTGCCAGCACCATAGCTGGCAGAAACTACGAGCAGTACTTC.

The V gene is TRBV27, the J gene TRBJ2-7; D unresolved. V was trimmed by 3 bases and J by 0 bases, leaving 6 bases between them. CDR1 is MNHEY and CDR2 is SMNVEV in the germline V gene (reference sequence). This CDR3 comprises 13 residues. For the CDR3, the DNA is TGTGCCAGCAGTTTCCGTAACTCCTACGAGCAGTACTTC. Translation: CASSFRNSYEQYF.

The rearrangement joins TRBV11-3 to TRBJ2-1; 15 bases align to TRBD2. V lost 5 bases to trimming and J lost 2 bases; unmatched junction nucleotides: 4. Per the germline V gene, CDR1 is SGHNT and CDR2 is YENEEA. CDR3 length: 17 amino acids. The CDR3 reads CASSPGTSGGTYNEQFF. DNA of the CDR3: TGTGCCAGCAGCCCGGGGACTAGCGGGGGGACCTACAATGAGCAGTTCTTC.

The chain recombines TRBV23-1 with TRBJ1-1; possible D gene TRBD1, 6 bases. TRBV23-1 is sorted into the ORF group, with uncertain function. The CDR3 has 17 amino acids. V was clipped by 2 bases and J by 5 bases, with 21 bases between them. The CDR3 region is CASSQTPARGQGTEAFF. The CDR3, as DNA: TGCGCCAGCAGTCAAACGCCTGCTCGGGGACAAGGGACTGAAGCTTTCTTT.

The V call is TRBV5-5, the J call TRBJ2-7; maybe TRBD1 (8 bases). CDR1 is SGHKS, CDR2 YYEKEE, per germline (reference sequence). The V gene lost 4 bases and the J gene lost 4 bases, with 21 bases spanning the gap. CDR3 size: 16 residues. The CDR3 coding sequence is TGTGCCAGCAGCGCAACAATAGGACAGGGAGGGTACGAGCAGTACTTC. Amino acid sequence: CASSATIGQGGYEQYF.

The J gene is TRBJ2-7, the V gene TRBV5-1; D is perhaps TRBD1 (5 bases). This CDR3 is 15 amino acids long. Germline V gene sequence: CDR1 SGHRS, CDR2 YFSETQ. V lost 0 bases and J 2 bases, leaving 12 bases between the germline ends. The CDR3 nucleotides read TGCGCCAGCAGCTTGGCAGGATCAGGGACCTACGAGCAGTACTTC. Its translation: CASSLAGSGTYEQYF.

The CDR3 here is CASSLYGDAGYTF. The DNA of the CDR3 is TGTGCCAGCAGTTTATATGGTGATGCGGGCTACACCTTC. The chain links TRBV27 to TRBJ1-2; no clear D. Trimming pared 1 base from V and 8 bases from J, leaving 11 bases between. CDR3 length: 13 residues. Germline lookup yields CDR1 MNHEY and CDR2 SMNVEV (reference sequence).

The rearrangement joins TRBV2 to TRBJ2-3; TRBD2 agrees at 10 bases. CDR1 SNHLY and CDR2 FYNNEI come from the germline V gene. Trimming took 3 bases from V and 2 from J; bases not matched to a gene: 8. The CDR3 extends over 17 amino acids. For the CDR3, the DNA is TGTGCCAGCAGTGATTCGTCTACTAGCGGGGACACAGATACGCAGTATTTT. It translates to CASSDSSTSGDTDTQYF.

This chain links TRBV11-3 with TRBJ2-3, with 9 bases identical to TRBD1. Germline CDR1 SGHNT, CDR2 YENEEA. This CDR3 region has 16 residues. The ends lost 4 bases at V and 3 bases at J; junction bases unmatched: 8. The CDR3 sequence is CASSSGQGSRTDTQYF. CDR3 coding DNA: TGTGCCAGCAGCTCCGGACAGGGGTCAAGGACAGATACGCAGTATTTT.

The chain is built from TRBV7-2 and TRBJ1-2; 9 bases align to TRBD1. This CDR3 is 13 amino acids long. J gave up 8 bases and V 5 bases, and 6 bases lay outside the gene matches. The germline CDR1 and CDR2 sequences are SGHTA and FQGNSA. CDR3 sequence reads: CASSRDRAGGYTF. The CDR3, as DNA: TGTGCCAGCAGCCGGGACAGGGCAGGAGGCTACACCTTC.

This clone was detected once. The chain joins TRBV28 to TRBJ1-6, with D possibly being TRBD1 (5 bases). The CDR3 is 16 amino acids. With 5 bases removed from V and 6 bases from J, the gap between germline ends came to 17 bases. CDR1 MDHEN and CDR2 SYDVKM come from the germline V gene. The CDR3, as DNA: TGTGCCAGCAGTGGGGCACGGAGACCGATTAATTCACCCCTCCACTTT. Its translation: CASSGARRPINSPLHF.

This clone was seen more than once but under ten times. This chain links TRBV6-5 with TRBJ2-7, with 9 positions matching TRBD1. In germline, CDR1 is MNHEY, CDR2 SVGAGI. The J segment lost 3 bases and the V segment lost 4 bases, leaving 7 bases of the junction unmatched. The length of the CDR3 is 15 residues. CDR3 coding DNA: TGTGCCAGCAGTTCCCCGGGACAGGGAATCTACGAGCAGTACTTC. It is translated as CASSSPGQGIYEQYF.

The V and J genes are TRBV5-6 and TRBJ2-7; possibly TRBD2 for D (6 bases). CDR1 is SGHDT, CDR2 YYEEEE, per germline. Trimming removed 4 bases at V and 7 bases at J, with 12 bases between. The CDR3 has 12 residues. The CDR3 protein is CASSHRAGEQYF. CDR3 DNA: TGTGCCAGCAGCCACCGTGCGGGAGAGCAGTACTTC.

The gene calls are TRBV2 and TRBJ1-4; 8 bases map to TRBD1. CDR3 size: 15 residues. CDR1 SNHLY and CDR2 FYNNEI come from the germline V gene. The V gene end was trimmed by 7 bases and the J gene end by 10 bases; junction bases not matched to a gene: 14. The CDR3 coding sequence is TGTGCCAGCAATGGCCCCCAGGGGGCGCTTGGAAAACTGTTTTTT. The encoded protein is CASNGPQGALGKLFF.

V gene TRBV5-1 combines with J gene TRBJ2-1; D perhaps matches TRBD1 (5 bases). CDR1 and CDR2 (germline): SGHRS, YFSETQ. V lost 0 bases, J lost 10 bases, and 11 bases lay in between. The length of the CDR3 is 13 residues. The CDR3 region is CASSLAQGEEQFF. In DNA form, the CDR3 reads TGCGCCAGCAGCTTGGCCCAGGGTGAGGAGCAGTTCTTC.

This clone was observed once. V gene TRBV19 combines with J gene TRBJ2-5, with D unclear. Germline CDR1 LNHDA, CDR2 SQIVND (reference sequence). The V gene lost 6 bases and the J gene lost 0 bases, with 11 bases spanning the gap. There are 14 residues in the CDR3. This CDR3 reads CASRSVAYQETQYF. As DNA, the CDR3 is TGTGCCAGTAGATCTGTAGCCTACCAAGAGACCCAGTACTTC.

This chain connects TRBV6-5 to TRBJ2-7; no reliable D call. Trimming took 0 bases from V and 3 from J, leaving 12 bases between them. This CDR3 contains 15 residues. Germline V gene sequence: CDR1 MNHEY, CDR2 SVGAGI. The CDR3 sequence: CASSYSGHENYEQYF. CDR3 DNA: TGTGCCAGCAGTTACTCGGGCCACGAGAACTACGAGCAGTACTTC.

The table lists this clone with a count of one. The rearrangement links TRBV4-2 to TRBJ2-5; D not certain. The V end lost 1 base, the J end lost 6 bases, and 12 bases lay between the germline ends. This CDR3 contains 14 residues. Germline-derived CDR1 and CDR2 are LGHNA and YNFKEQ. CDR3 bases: TGTGCCAGCAGCCAAGTGGATTCAGCGCAGACCCAGTACTTC. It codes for CASSQVDSAQTQYF.

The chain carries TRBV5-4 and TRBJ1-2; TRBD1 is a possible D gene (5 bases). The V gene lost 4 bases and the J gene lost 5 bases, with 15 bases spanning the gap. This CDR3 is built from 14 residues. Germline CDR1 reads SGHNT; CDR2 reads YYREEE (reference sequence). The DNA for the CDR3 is TGTGCCAGCAGCCCCATAGGGGATGAATATGGCTACACCTTC. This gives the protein CASSPIGDEYGYTF.

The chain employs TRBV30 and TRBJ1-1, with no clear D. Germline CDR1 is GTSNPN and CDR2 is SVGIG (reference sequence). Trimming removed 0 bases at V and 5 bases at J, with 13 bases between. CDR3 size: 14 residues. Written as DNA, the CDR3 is TGTGCCTGGAGTGTTCGGAGCTACCGGACTGAAGCTTTCTTT. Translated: CAWSVRSYRTEAFF.

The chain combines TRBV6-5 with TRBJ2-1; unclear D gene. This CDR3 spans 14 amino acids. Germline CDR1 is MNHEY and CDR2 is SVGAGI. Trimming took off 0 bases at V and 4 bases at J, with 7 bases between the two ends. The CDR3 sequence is CASSYSARYNEQFF. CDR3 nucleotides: TGTGCCAGCAGTTACTCTGCCAGATACAATGAGCAGTTCTTC.

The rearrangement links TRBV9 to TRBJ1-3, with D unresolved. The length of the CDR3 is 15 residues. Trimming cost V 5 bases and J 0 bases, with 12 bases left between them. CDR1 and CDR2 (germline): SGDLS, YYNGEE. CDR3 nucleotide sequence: TGTGCCAGCAGTGACCAGGCCATCTCTGGAAACACCATATATTTT. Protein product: CASSDQAISGNTIYF.

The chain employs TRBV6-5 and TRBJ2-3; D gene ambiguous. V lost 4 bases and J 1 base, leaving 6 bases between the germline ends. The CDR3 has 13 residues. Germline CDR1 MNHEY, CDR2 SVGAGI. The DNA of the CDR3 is TGTGCCAGCAGTTGGGCCCGCACAGATACGCAGTATTTT. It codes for CASSWARTDTQYF.

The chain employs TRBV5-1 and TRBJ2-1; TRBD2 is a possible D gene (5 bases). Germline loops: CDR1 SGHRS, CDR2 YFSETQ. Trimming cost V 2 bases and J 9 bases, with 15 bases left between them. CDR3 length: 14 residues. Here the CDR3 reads CASSFGSVKPEQFF. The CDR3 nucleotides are TGCGCCAGCAGCTTTGGTAGCGTCAAACCTGAGCAGTTCTTC.

CDR3 amino acids: CASSPTAPGAETQYF. For the CDR3, the DNA is TGCGCCAGCAGCCCGACCGCCCCGGGTGCAGAGACCCAGTACTTC. V and J are TRBV5-1 and TRBJ2-5, with D uncertain. The CDR3 is 15 amino acids. V lost 4 bases, J lost 4 bases, and 17 bases lay in between. Germline CDR1 SGHRS, CDR2 YFSETQ.